This T cell receptor (beta chain) was sequenced during a study of identical twins. Trimming cost V 5 bases and J 0 bases, with 16 bases left between them. Germline CDR1 and CDR2: SGHDN and FVKESK. The CDR3 is made up of 17 amino acids. This clonotype was seen once. TCRdb re-called the 5' RACE reads with MiXCR, one entry per CDR3 protein. This sample yields roughly 500,000 distinct CDR3 sequences, of which approximately 22% are seen a single time; about 0.91% belongs to the top ten. These same records also appear under a second study, on T cells expressing NK-cell markers.

Source material: CD4+ T cells sorted from blood. This sequence joins TRBV14 and TRBJ2-2; a possible D gene is TRBD1 (6 bases). The receptor's source is a woman in her late teens or twenties in good health. The CDR3 is CASSFRTATSNTGELFF. The DNA of the CDR3 is TGTGCCAGCAGCTTTCGGACAGCCACTTCGAACACCGGGGAGCTGTTTTTT.